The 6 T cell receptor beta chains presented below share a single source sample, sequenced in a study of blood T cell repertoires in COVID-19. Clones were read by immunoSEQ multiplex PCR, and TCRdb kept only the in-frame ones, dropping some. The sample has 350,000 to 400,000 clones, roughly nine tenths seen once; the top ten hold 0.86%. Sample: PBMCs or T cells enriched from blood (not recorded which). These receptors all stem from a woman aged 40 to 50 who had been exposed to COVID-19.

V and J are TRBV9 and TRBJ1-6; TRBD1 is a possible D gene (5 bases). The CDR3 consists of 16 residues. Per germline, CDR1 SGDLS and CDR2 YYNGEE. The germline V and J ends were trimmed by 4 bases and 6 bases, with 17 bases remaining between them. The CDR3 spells CASSSSRGKTNSPLHF. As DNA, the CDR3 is TGTGCCAGCAGCTCCAGTCGGGGGAAAACTAATTCACCCCTCCACTTT.

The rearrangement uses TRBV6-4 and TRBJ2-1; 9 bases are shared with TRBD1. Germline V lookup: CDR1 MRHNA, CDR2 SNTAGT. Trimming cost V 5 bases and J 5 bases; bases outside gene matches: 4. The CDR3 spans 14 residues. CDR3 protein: CASSPGTGHNEQFF. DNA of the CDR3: TGTGCCAGCAGTCCCGGGACAGGGCACAATGAGCAGTTCTTC.

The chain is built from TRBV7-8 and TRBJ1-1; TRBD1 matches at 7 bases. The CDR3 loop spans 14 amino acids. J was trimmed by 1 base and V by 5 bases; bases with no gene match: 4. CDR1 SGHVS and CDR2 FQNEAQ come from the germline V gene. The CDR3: CASSTRGKNTEAFF. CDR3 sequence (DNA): TGTGCCAGCAGCACCAGGGGGAAGAACACTGAAGCTTTCTTT.

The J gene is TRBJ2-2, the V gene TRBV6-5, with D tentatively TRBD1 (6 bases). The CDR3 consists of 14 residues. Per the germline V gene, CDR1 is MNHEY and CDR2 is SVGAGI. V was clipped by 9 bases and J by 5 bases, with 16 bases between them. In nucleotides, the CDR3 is TGTGCCAGTGGGGCGGACAGATCAACCGGGGAGCTGTTTTTT. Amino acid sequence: CASGADRSTGELFF.

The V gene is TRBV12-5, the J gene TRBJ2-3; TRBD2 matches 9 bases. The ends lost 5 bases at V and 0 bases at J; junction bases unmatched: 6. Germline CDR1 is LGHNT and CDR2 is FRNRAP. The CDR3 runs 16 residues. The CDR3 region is CASGRGLASSTDTQYF. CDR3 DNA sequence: TGTGCTAGTGGTCGAGGACTAGCGTCTAGCACAGATACGCAGTATTTT.

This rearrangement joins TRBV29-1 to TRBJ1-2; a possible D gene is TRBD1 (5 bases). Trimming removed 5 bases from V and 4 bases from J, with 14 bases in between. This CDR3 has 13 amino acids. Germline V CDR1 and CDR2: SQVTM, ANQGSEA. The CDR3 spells CSVTSRQSYGYTF. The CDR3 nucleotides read TGCAGCGTTACCTCTCGACAGTCCTATGGCTACACCTTC.